This TCR beta chain was captured in a study of CD8+ T cells in alopecia areata. RNA, once extracted, was reverse transcribed into cDNA for use as the sequencing template. The assay was immunoSEQ multiplex PCR, and TCRdb's table has in-frame clones only and misses some. The sample shows approximately 180,000 clones, less than 75% of them seen only once. Study outcomes and limitations: When scalp samples are sequenced, resident alphabeta T cells of normal skin are also captured.

V gave up 1 base and J gave up 2 bases, with 6 bases separating them. The length of the CDR3 is 14 residues. Germline V CDR1 and CDR2: SGHRS, YFSETQ. Specified treatment: oral pan-JAK inhibitor, 5-10 mg twice daily. About this clone: The antigen is undetermined.

This clonotype originated in a human donor with alopecia areata. Material: CD4+ T cells sorted from blood, obtained at roughly week 55, from a patient treated with tofacitinib. The chain is built from TRBV5-1 and TRBJ1-4; D ambiguous. The CDR3 is CASSLQMTNEKLFF. CDR3 bases: TGCGCCAGCAGCTTGCAAATGACTAATGAAAAACTGTTTTTT.